The 15 T cell receptor beta chains below all came from one sample that was sequenced in a study of identical twins. TCRdb reprocessed the 5' RACE reads with MiXCR, giving one entry per CDR3 protein. The table has around 510,000 distinct CDR3 sequences, roughly an eighth seen once. This sample was also put to use in a study of yellow fever vaccine responses in identical twins.

The sequencing input was CD4+ T cells sorted from blood. These receptors all come from a young woman in good health.

This clonotype was found a few times. This chain connects TRBV15 to TRBJ2-3, with D possibly matching TRBD1 (5 bases). CDR1 is LNHNV and CDR2 is YYDKDF in the germline V gene (reference sequence). Deletions cut 0 bases from V and 2 bases from J, with 9 bases between. The CDR3 length is 15 residues. The DNA for the CDR3 is TGTGCCACCAGCAGAGAAAGGGGCTTCACAGATACGCAGTATTTT. It codes for CATSRERGFTDTQYF.

The chain recombines TRBV3-1 with TRBJ2-7, with TRBD2 matching over 7 bases. The ends lost 3 bases at V and 1 base at J; junction bases unmatched: 3. The CDR3 has 14 amino acids. CDR1 is LGHDT, CDR2 YNNKEL, per germline (reference sequence). CDR3 sequence: CASSHSGGSYEQYF. For the CDR3, the DNA is TGTGCCAGCAGCCATTCCGGGGGGTCCTACGAGCAGTACTTC.

This chain connects TRBV6-2 or TRBV6-3 to TRBJ2-1; 14 nucleotides match TRBD2. The CDR3 spans 14 residues. Germline V lookup: CDR1 MNHEY, CDR2 SVGEGT. V lost 8 bases to trimming and J lost 8 bases; unmatched junction nucleotides: 5. The chain's CDR3 is CASDGTSGGDEQFF. In nucleotides, the CDR3 is TGTGCCAGCGACGGGACTAGCGGGGGTGATGAGCAGTTCTTC.

This clonotype was detected only a few times. The rearrangement uses TRBV5-5 and TRBJ2-1, with 11 bases identical to TRBD2. V lost 1 base and J lost 10; bases outside the gene matches: 10. CDR1 and CDR2 from the germline V gene are SGHKS and YYEKEE (reference sequence). CDR3 length: 16 residues. CDR3 bases: TGTGCCAGCAGCTTGCCCACTAGCGGGAGAGGAGGGGAGCAGTTCTTC. Protein: CASSLPTSGRGGEQFF.

The table lists this clonotype with a few counts. This chain links TRBV2 with TRBJ2-5, with D maybe TRBD2 (6 bases). V gave up 6 bases and J gave up 5 bases, with 13 bases separating them. The CDR3 length is 13 residues. Germline V CDR1 and CDR2: SNHLY, FYNNEI. CDR3 protein: CASRAGSRETQYF. CDR3 nucleotide sequence: TGTGCCAGCAGGGCGGGATCTCGGGAGACCCAGTACTTC.

J is TRBJ2-1 and V is TRBV6-1, with 7 bases lining up with TRBD2. After removal of 4 bases from V and 4 bases from J, the junction contained 7 bases not matched to a gene. The CDR3 is made up of 15 amino acids. The germline V gene encodes CDR1 MNHNS and CDR2 SASEGT. CDR3 residues: CASSVGTSVYNEQFF. CDR3 nucleotide sequence: TGTGCCAGCAGTGTTGGCACTAGCGTTTACAATGAGCAGTTCTTC.

This clonotype was detected only a few times. The chain links TRBV20-1 to TRBJ2-7; 8 bases are shared with TRBD2. Germline V lookup: CDR1 DFQATT, CDR2 SNEGSKA (reference sequence). The junction had 10 bases not matched to a gene; V was cut back by 3 bases and J by 0 bases. The CDR3 totals 16 residues. The CDR3 here is CSASGSREALSYEQYF. Here the CDR3 DNA reads TGCAGTGCTAGTGGATCGCGGGAGGCCCTCTCCTACGAGCAGTACTTC.

The V call is TRBV9, the J call TRBJ2-3; TRBD1 matches 10 bases. V dropped 4 bases and J dropped 0; count of bases not matched to a gene: 5. Germline assignment: CDR1 SGDLS and CDR2 YYNGEE. The CDR3 is 16 residues long. CDR3 DNA sequence: TGTGCCAGCAGCCCCCGGACAGGGGGAAGCACAGATACGCAGTATTTT. Protein product: CASSPRTGGSTDTQYF.

This clonotype was found a few times. The chain has TRBV12-3 or TRBV12-4 and TRBJ2-1, with 12 bases identical to TRBD2. The CDR3 extends over 15 amino acids. The ends lost 5 bases at V and 7 bases at J; junction bases unmatched: 6. The DNA for the CDR3 is TGTGCCAGCAGTCAACTAGCGGGAGGCGGGAATGAGCAGTTCTTC. Translating gives CASSQLAGGGNEQFF.

This clonotype has a handful of counts. The chain recombines TRBV7-2 with TRBJ2-7; no reliable D call. V was clipped by 5 bases and J by 5 bases, with 16 bases between them. CDR1 is SGHTA and CDR2 is FQGNSA in the germline V gene. This CDR3 comprises 14 residues. The CDR3 bases are TGTGCCAGCAGCCCTCATTCCCCGGGCGACGAGCAGTACTTC. Residues: CASSPHSPGDEQYF.

The chain is built from TRBV6-6 and TRBJ2-7, with D perhaps TRBD1 (5 bases). Germline CDR1 is MNHNY and CDR2 is SVGAGI (reference sequence). The CDR3 has 11 amino acids. Trimming shortened V by 5 bases and J by 10 bases, and 12 bases separated the two germline ends. CDR3 in DNA: TGTGCCAGCAGTACCAAGGGGAAACAGTACTTC. Amino acid sequence: CASSTKGKQYF.

This clonotype was counted at least ten times. V usage is TRBV28 and J usage is TRBJ2-7; tentative D call: TRBD2 (6 bases). The CDR3 is made up of 16 amino acids. The V end lost 2 bases, the J end lost 2 bases, and 16 bases lay between the germline ends. Looked up from germline, CDR1 is MDHEN and CDR2 is SYDVKM. The CDR3 is CASSLASPGVAYEQYF. The CDR3 bases are TGTGCCAGCAGTTTAGCCTCCCCGGGGGTCGCCTACGAGCAGTACTTC. The whole variable domain, remainder taken from reference TRBV28 and TRBJ2-7, is DVKVTQSSRYLVKRTGEKVFLECVQDMDHENMFWYRQDPGLGLRLIYFSYDVKMKEKGDIPEGYSVSREKKERFSLILESASTNQTSMYLCASSLASPGVAYEQYFGPGTRLTVT.

The chain is built from TRBV6-5 and TRBJ2-1, with D tentatively TRBD1 (6 bases). Trimming stripped 4 bases from V and 5 bases from J, with 21 bases between. Germline CDR1 reads MNHEY; CDR2 reads SVGAGI. This CDR3 spans 17 amino acids. The CDR3 nucleotides are TGTGCCAGCAGTTCCCTACCCGGGACATCAGTTAACAATGAGCAGTTCTTC. It codes for CASSSLPGTSVNNEQFF.

This clonotype was detected only a few times. The genes are TRBV7-3 and TRBJ2-2; 9 bases align to TRBD1. Trimming removed 6 bases from V and 6 bases from J; junction bases left unmatched: 8. The CDR3 totals 15 residues. Germline V lookup: CDR1 SGHTA, CDR2 FQGTGA. CDR3 nucleotide sequence: TGTGCCAGCAGAGCCGGACAGGGGTCGGCCGGGGAGCTGTTTTTT. This codes for CASRAGQGSAGELFF. Full variable domain (outside the CDR3, taken from reference TRBV7-3 and TRBJ2-2): GAGVSQTPSNKVTEKGKYVELRCDPISGHTALYWYRQSLGQGPEFLIYFQGTGAADDSGLPNDRFFAVRPEGSVSTLKIQRTERGDSAVYLCASRAGQGSAGELFFGEGSRLTVL.

There are a few counts of this clonotype. The V gene is TRBV24-1, the J gene TRBJ2-1; the D is unclear. CDR1 is KGHDR, CDR2 SFDVKD, per germline. V was shortened by 3 bases and J by 0 bases, with 8 bases between the two germline ends. The CDR3 is 15 residues long. DNA of the CDR3: TGTGCCACCAGTGATGCTACTGGCTCCTACAATGAGCAGTTCTTC. Residues: CATSDATGSYNEQFF.